Listed here are 17 T cell receptor beta chains from one sample, sequenced in a study of CD8 T cells in Susac syndrome. An input of about 0.45 to 1 ug of RNA was subjected to reverse transcription using random hexamers. TCRdb re-called the immunoSEQ multiplex PCR reads with MiXCR, one entry per CDR3 protein. The sample lists 180,000 or so distinct CDR3 sequences; over 85% were seen once. Sequenced input: CD4+ T cells from PBMCs. Every receptor here comes from a human donor in good health.

V and J are TRBV6-5 and TRBJ1-4, with D perhaps matching TRBD1 (5 bases). V dropped 10 bases and J dropped 8 bases, with 20 bases sitting between them. The length of the CDR3 is 14 residues. CDR1 MNHEY and CDR2 SVGAGI come from the germline V gene. CDR3: CATRNGGLVEKLFF. CDR3 DNA: TGTGCCACCCGCAACGGGGGATTGGTAGAAAAACTGTTTTTT.

The CDR3 DNA follows: TGCAGTGCAGGGGGCGGAATATACAATGAGCAGTTCTTC. Translating it yields CSAGGGIYNEQFF. The chain carries TRBV20-1 and TRBJ2-1; 7 nucleotides match TRBD1. This CDR3 region has 13 residues. V gave up 6 bases and J gave up 4 bases; unmatched junction bases: 6. In germline, CDR1 is DFQATT, CDR2 SNEGSKA (reference sequence).

This chain joins TRBV30 and TRBJ2-7, with D perhaps assigned TRBD1 or TRBD2 (5 bases each). The CDR3 covers 18 residues. V dropped 0 bases and J dropped 2 bases, with 23 bases sitting between them. CDR1 is GTSNPN and CDR2 is SVGIG in the germline V gene (reference sequence). CDR3 in DNA: TGTGCCTGGAGTGTTCCGGGGCTGGAGCGGATTTTGCCCTACGAGCAGTACTTC. Amino acids: CAWSVPGLERILPYEQYF. Drawing the rest from reference TRBV30 and TRBJ2-7, the complete variable domain is SQTIHQWPATLVQPVGSPLSLECTVEGTSNPNLYWYRQAAGRGLQLLFYSVGIGQISSEVPQNLSASRPQDRQFILSSKKLLLSDSGFYLCAWSVPGLERILPYEQYFGPGTRLTVT.

The chain couples TRBV3-1 to TRBJ1-2, with 10 bases lining up with TRBD1. Trimming cost V 5 bases and J 5 bases; bases outside gene matches: 8. The CDR3 loop spans 15 amino acids. Germline V gene sequence: CDR1 LGHDT, CDR2 YNNKEL (reference sequence). The CDR3 loop is CASSSFGQGGYGYTF. The CDR3, as DNA: TGTGCCAGCAGCTCCTTCGGACAGGGGGGATATGGCTACACCTTC. Combining the CDR3 with reference TRBV3-1 and TRBJ1-2 gives the whole variable domain DTAVSQTPKYLVTQMGNDKSIKCEQNLGHDTMYWYKQDSKKFLKIMFSYNNKELIINETVPNRFSPKSPDKAHLNLHINSLELGDSAVYFCASSSFGQGGYGYTFGSGTRLTVV.

The chain recombines TRBV12-3 or TRBV12-4 with TRBJ1-1; D is undetermined. V shed 6 bases and J shed 1 base, with 9 bases lying between them. The CDR3 consists of 13 residues. The DNA for the CDR3 is TGTGCCAGCAGCACCTTCGGGAACACTGAAGCTTTCTTT. Protein product: CASSTFGNTEAFF.

The V gene is TRBV2, the J gene TRBJ2-5; D may be TRBD2 (5 bases). This CDR3 has 13 residues. Deletions cut 6 bases from V and 5 bases from J, with 13 bases between. The germline V gene has CDR1 SNHLY and CDR2 FYNNEI. The CDR3 spells CASSPLLGETQYF. For the CDR3, the DNA is TGTGCCAGCAGCCCCTTACTAGGGGAGACCCAGTACTTC.

The CDR3 here is CASSVGQGGQPQHF. The CDR3 bases are TGTGCCAGCAGCGTGGGACAGGGGGGTCAGCCCCAGCATTTT. V and J are TRBV9 and TRBJ1-5; TRBD1 matches 11 bases. Germline lookup yields CDR1 SGDLS and CDR2 YYNGEE. V lost 2 bases to trimming and J lost 6 bases; unmatched junction nucleotides: 1. The length of the CDR3 is 14 residues.

V is TRBV25-1 and J is TRBJ2-2; weak D call: TRBD2 (5 bases). This CDR3 contains 12 residues. The germline CDR1 and CDR2 sequences are MGHDK and SYGVNS. V was trimmed by 6 bases and J by 6 bases, leaving 8 bases between them. CDR3 DNA: TGTGCCAGCAGCAGGAGGTCCGGGGAGCTGTTTTTT. It encodes CASSRRSGELFF.

The J gene is TRBJ2-7, the V gene TRBV30; D call uncertain. Germline V gives CDR1 GTSNPN, CDR2 SVGIG (reference sequence). The CDR3 runs to 11 residues. Deletions cut 3 bases from V and 10 bases from J, with 13 bases between. The CDR3 bases are TGTGCCTGGAGGCTTCACAGTCCCCAGTACTTC. The encoded protein is CAWRLHSPQYF.

This chain uses TRBV29-1 with TRBJ2-7; 7 bases line up with TRBD1. The CDR3 is 13 residues long. Germline V lookup: CDR1 SQVTM, CDR2 ANQGSEA. Trimming took 6 bases from V and 4 from J; bases not matched to a gene: 9. The CDR3 sequence: CSVSGTASYEQYF. CDR3 coding DNA: TGCAGCGTGTCCGGGACAGCATCGTACGAGCAGTACTTC.

J is TRBJ2-2 and V is TRBV9; D unclear. This CDR3 spans 12 amino acids. Per germline, CDR1 SGDLS and CDR2 YYNGEE. The V and J ends lost 0 bases and 5 bases respectively, with 2 bases between them. Here the CDR3 reads CASSVVTGELFF. The CDR3 nucleotides read TGTGCCAGCAGCGTAGTAACCGGGGAGCTGTTTTTT.

This sequence joins TRBV15 and TRBJ1-2; no firm D call. Between the trimmed V and J ends, which lost 1 base and 4 bases, there was a span of 10 bases. Germline-derived CDR1 and CDR2 are LNHNV and YYDKDF (reference sequence). This CDR3 has 14 residues. CDR3: CATSRAGLFYGYTF. CDR3 bases: TGTGCCACCAGCAGAGCCGGACTCTTCTATGGCTACACCTTC. The full variable domain, completed using reference TRBV15 and TRBJ1-2, is DAMVIQNPRYQVTQFGKPVTLSCSQTLNHNVMYWYQQKSSQAPKLLFHYYDKDFNNEADTPDNFQSRRPNTSFCFLDIRSPGLGDTAMYLCATSRAGLFYGYTFGSGTRLTVV.

V gene TRBV14 combines with J gene TRBJ1-6; D is undetermined. CDR1 and CDR2 from the germline V gene are SGHDN and FVKESK. Trimming shortened V by 0 bases and J by 10 bases, and 7 bases separated the two germline ends. This CDR3 comprises 13 residues. In nucleotides, the CDR3 is TGTGCCAGCAGCCAAGAAGCCCTCTCACCCCTCCACTTT. Translating gives CASSQEALSPLHF.

The V gene is TRBV20-1, the J gene TRBJ2-3; D is possibly TRBD2 (5 bases). Trimming took 0 bases from V and 5 from J, leaving 12 bases between them. The V gene's germline CDR1 is DFQATT and CDR2 SNEGSKA (reference sequence). The CDR3 is 14 residues long. The CDR3 region has the DNA TGCAGTGCTAGAGATCAGAGGGCGGGAGATACGCAGTATTTT. This codes for CSARDQRAGDTQYF.

This chain uses TRBV5-1 with TRBJ2-5; tentatively, D is TRBD2 (6 bases). This CDR3 region has 14 residues. Germline CDR1 reads SGHRS; CDR2 reads YFSETQ. Trimming took 3 bases from V and 2 from J, leaving 11 bases between them. CDR3 sequence (DNA): TGCGCCAGCAGCTCTGGGACTTTTCAAGAGACCCAGTACTTC. Translating it yields CASSSGTFQETQYF.

This chain links TRBV29-1 with TRBJ1-2; D is ambiguous. Trimming took 6 bases from V and 8 from J, leaving 19 bases between them. The CDR3 sequence is 13 residues long. Germline V CDR1 and CDR2: SQVTM, ANQGSEA. The CDR3 sequence is CSVAGPGLGGYTF. The CDR3 DNA follows: TGCAGCGTCGCCGGTCCCGGGCTCGGGGGCTACACCTTC.

The gene calls are TRBV20-1 and TRBJ2-5; 9 nucleotides agree with TRBD2. Looked up from germline, CDR1 is DFQATT and CDR2 is SNEGSKA (reference sequence). CDR3 length equals 14 residues. J was trimmed by 5 bases and V by 4 bases; bases with no gene match: 8. The CDR3 region has the DNA TGCAGTGCTAAGGAGGCTAGCGGGGTCGAGACCCAGTACTTC. The encoded protein is CSAKEASGVETQYF.